This T cell receptor (beta chain) was profiled in a study of shared clonotypes between healthy human individuals. When replicate PCRs were run on sorted subsets, they used about 200 ng DNA, tens of thousands of T cell genomes. The protocol was immunoSEQ multiplex PCR, while the TCRdb copy is restricted to in-frame clones and leaves out a portion. The table lists approximately 720,000 clones, 90% to 95% of them singletons. In the naive CD8 group, cells lacked CD45RO and were positively selected for CCR7, so terminally differentiated effector memory CD45RA+ cells were left out. Overall study results and limits: Larger richness was generally estimated for naive than memory subsets.

With respect to this clone: Its specificity is unknown.

The sequenced sample consisted of naive CD8+ T cells sorted from blood. The receptor's source is a man aged 25-45 years in good health.

DNA for the CDR3: TGTGCCAGTAGTGTCGACAGGGATTCACCTCATGTCATTGGCTACACCTTC. This sequence encodes CASSVDRDSPHVIGYTF. The J gene is TRBJ1-2, the V gene TRBV19, with 7 bases fitting TRBD1. Germline CDR1 LNHDA, CDR2 SQIVND (reference sequence). The junction had 19 bases not matched to a gene; V was cut back by 5 bases and J by 7 bases. There are 17 residues in the CDR3.